These 7 T cell receptor beta chains share one sample of origin, sequenced in a study of blood T cell repertoires in COVID-19. This table comes from immunoSEQ multiplex PCR, and its TCRdb copy is limited to in-frame clones, with some not included. The repertoire holds a few hundred thousand clones, with 70% to 90% as singletons. Material for sequencing was peripheral blood. These receptors all come from a man between 18 and 35 years old with active or convalescent COVID-19.

The chain has TRBV7-3 and TRBJ2-2, with 15 positions matching TRBD2. CDR1 SGHTA and CDR2 FQGTGA come from the germline V gene. V trimming: 3 bases; J trimming: 6 bases; junction bases outside the gene matches: 8. The length of the CDR3 is 18 residues. The CDR3 reads CASSLPQGLAGGAGELFF. CDR3 coding DNA: TGTGCCAGCAGCTTGCCCCAGGGACTAGCGGGAGGAGCCGGGGAGCTGTTTTTT.

The CDR3 DNA sequence: TGTGCCAGCCGACGTCCTGGAGGGGGCCACGGCTACACCTTC. Its translation: CASRRPGGGHGYTF. The V gene is TRBV2, the J gene TRBJ1-2, with 7 bases fitting TRBD1. The CDR3 covers 14 residues. The V gene end was trimmed by 8 bases and the J gene end by 8 bases; junction bases not matched to a gene: 14. Germline V CDR1 and CDR2: SNHLY, FYNNEI.

This chain links TRBV14 with TRBJ1-2; no clear D gene. V lost 4 bases to trimming and J lost 3 bases, with 9 bases between them. The CDR3 has 13 amino acids. Germline-derived CDR1 and CDR2 are SGHDN and FVKESK. CDR3 loop: CASSPVRYYGYTF. In nucleotides, the CDR3 is TGTGCCAGCAGCCCTGTCCGGTACTATGGCTACACCTTC.

This clone was detected only once. The chain links TRBV3-1 (or the pseudogene TRBV3-2) to TRBJ2-7; 7 nucleotides line up with TRBD1. Germline-derived CDR1 and CDR2 are LGHDT and YNNKEL (reference sequence). Trimming at V came to 5 bases and at J to 6 bases, leaving 10 bases not matched to a gene. The CDR3 sequence is 14 residues long. The chain's CDR3 is CASSSDRVPSEQYF. CDR3 DNA sequence: TGTGCCAGCAGCTCCGACAGGGTCCCGTCCGAGCAGTACTTC.

The chain employs TRBV19 and TRBJ1-2, with unresolved D. The V end lost 3 bases, the J end lost 3 bases, and 8 bases lay between the germline ends. The germline CDR1 and CDR2 sequences are LNHDA and SQIVND (reference sequence). The CDR3 covers 13 residues. CDR3: CASSIGLDYGYTF. The CDR3 DNA follows: TGTGCCAGTAGTATCGGTTTGGACTATGGCTACACCTTC.

This clone was counted a single time. The chain links TRBV6-5 to TRBJ1-6; D remains unclear. There are 16 residues in the CDR3. V gave up 0 bases and J gave up 9 bases, with 15 bases separating them. Germline assignment: CDR1 MNHEY and CDR2 SVGAGI. The CDR3 region has the DNA TGTGCCAGCAGTTACTCGACCGCGGGGAAGAGTTCACCCCTCCACTTT. This encodes CASSYSTAGKSSPLHF.

This clone occurred a few times. V gene TRBV5-6 combines with J gene TRBJ1-1; the D is unclear. CDR1 and CDR2 from the germline V gene are SGHDT and YYEEEE. The CDR3 loop spans 15 amino acids. V was trimmed by 3 bases and J by 11 bases, leaving 23 bases between them. CDR3 DNA sequence: TGTGCCAGCAGCTACTGGATGGGCGGGCTCAGTGGGGCTTTCTTT. This gives the protein CASSYWMGGLSGAFF.